The source of this TCR beta chain is a study of cytomegalovirus exposure and HLA in healthy donors. This PCR relied on a set of 60 Vbeta primers and 13 Jbeta primers. The method was immunoSEQ multiplex PCR; TCRdb's version includes in-frame clones alone and lacks a portion of them. There are under 200,000 clones in the sample; approximately 81% occur only once, and roughly 1% lies in the top ten. Worth noting for this clone: Its specificity is unknown.

Germline CDR1 is MNHEY and CDR2 is SVGAGI. The V gene end was trimmed by 4 bases and the J gene end by 14 bases; junction bases not matched to a gene: 8. This CDR3 has 12 residues. Notes on the study in general: Presence/absence analyses assumed roughly uniform sequencing depth across donors, which may not hold. Most TCR sequences were uncommon, yet certain public TCRs appeared in many donors. A later analysis found that most CMV-associated TCR beta chains appeared HLA-restricted. In a later analysis, TCR beta V- and J-gene trimming was associated with a missense DCLRE1C variant.

Input material: PBMCs. This chain connects TRBV6-5 to TRBJ1-5; 7 nucleotides agree with TRBD1. The origin of this receptor is a man aged 25-45 years in good health and CMV-seronegative. In nucleotides, the CDR3 is TGTGCCAGCAGTTCAGACGACAGGGAAAAGCATTTT. Translation: CASSSDDREKHF.